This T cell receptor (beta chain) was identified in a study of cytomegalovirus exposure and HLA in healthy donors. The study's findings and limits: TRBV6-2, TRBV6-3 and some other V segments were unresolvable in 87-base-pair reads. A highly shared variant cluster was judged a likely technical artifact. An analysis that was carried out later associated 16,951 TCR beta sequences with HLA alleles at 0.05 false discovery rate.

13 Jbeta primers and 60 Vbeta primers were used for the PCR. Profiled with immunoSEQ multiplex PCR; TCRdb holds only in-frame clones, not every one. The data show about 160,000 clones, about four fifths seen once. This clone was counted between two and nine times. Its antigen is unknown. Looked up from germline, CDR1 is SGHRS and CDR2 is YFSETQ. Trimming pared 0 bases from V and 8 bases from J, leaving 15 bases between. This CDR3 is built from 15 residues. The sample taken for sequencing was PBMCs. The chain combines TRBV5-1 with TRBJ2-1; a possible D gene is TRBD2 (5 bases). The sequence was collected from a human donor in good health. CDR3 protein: CASSLVGMGVYEQFF. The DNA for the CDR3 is TGCGCCAGCAGCTTGGTAGGGATGGGAGTCTATGAGCAGTTCTTC. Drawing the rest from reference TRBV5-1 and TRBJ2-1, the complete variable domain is KAGVTQTPRYLIKTRGQQVTLSCSPISGHRSVSWYQQTPGQGLQFLFEYFSETQRNKGNFPGRFSGRQFSNSRSEMNVSTLELGDSALYLCASSLVGMGVYEQFFGPGTRLTVL.